Below, 5 T cell receptor beta chains from the same sample are listed, as sequenced in a study of CD8+ T cells in alopecia areata. Sequencing used cDNA as its template, made by extracting RNA and reverse transcribing it. Sequencing used immunoSEQ multiplex PCR; TCRdb keeps in-frame clones, though not all of them. The table has about 190,000 clones, roughly three fifths seen once. Treatment denoted: oral pan-JAK inhibitor, 5-10 mg twice daily. Specimen: CD4+ T cells sorted from blood, collected at week 4, from a patient treated with tofacitinib. Receptors were obtained from a human donor with alopecia areata.

The chain combines TRBV15 with TRBJ1-1, with D maybe TRBD1 (5 bases). In germline, CDR1 is LNHNV, CDR2 YYDKDF (reference sequence). V was cut by 1 base and J by 11 bases, with 20 bases left in between. This CDR3 comprises 15 residues. CDR3 nucleotide sequence: TGTGCCACCAGCAGAGGTGGCGGGGCTCCCGGTGGCGCTTTCTTT. Translated, it gives CATSRGGGAPGGAFF.

The V and J genes are TRBV7-2 and TRBJ2-3; D remains unclear. The germline V gene has CDR1 SGHTA and CDR2 FQGNSA. The CDR3 is made up of 13 amino acids. Trimming pared 2 bases from V and 7 bases from J, leaving 10 bases between. The CDR3 nucleotides are TGTGCCAGCAGCTTAAGGAGTGGGAATACGCAGTATTTT. Its translation is CASSLRSGNTQYF.

V and J are TRBV9 and TRBJ2-7, with TRBD1 as a possible D gene (5 bases). Trimming pared 0 bases from V and 7 bases from J, leaving 11 bases between. This CDR3 spans 13 amino acids. Germline loops: CDR1 SGDLS, CDR2 YYNGEE. The CDR3 reads CASSVALGAEQYF. The CDR3, as DNA: TGTGCCAGCAGCGTAGCCCTAGGGGCAGAGCAGTACTTC.

The V and J genes are TRBV7-3 and TRBJ2-7; TRBD2 is a possible D gene (6 bases). The CDR3 runs 13 residues. V lost 1 base and J 6 bases, leaving 10 bases between the germline ends. Germline V gives CDR1 SGHTA, CDR2 FQGTGA. CDR3 residues: CASSLIGRGEQYF. CDR3 coding DNA: TGTGCCAGCAGCTTAATTGGGCGGGGCGAGCAGTACTTC.

This clone was counted only a few times. The rearrangement links TRBV4-3 to TRBJ2-5; the D gene is possibly TRBD1 (7 bases). Germline V gene sequence: CDR1 LGHNA, CDR2 YSLEER. The CDR3 is 15 residues long. V dropped 3 bases and J dropped 2 bases, with 13 bases sitting between them. In nucleotides, the CDR3 is TGCGCCAGCAGCCAGGGGGGACAGAGTCAAGAGACCCAGTACTTC. Translation gives CASSQGGQSQETQYF.